This T cell receptor (beta chain) was captured in a study of identical twins. From the 5' RACE reads, TCRdb called clonotypes with MiXCR, one entry per CDR3 protein. The sample has more than 200,000 distinct CDR3 sequences, approximately 9% seen once. Looked up from germline, CDR1 is SGHTA and CDR2 is FQGNSA. The junction had 8 bases not matched to a gene; V was cut back by 6 bases and J by 2 bases. The CDR3 has 15 amino acids. Sequenced material: memory (CD45RO+) T cells sorted from blood. The chain uses TRBV7-2 and TRBJ2-5; 8 bases line up with TRBD2. The TCR was taken from a woman younger than 30 in good health. CDR3 sequence reads: CASRSGREAQETQYF. CDR3 DNA: TGTGCCAGCAGGTCGGGGCGGGAGGCTCAAGAGACCCAGTACTTC. The entire variable domain, with the rest obtained from reference TRBV7-2 and TRBJ2-5, is as follows: GAGVSQSPSNKVTEKGKDVELRCDPISGHTALYWYRQSLGQGLEFLIYFQGNSAPDKSGLPSDRFSAERTGGSVSTLTIQRTQQEDSAVYLCASRSGREAQETQYFGPGTRLLVL.